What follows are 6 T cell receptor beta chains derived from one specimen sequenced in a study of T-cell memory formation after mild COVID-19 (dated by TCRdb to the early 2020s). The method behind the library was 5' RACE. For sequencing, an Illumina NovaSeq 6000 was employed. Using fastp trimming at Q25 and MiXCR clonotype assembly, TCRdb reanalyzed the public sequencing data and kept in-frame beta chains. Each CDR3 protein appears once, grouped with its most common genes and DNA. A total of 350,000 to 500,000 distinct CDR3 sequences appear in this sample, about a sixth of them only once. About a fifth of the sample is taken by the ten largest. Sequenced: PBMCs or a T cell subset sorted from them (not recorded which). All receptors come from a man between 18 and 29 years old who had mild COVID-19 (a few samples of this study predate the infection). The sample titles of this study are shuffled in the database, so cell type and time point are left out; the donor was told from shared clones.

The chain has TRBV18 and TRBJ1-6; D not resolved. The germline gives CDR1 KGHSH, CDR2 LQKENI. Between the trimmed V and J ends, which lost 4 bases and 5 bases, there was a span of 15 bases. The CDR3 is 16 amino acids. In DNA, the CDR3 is TGTGCCAGCTCACTCCTCCAAGGGCAGAATAATTCACCCCTCCACTTT. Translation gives CASSLLQGQNNSPLHF.

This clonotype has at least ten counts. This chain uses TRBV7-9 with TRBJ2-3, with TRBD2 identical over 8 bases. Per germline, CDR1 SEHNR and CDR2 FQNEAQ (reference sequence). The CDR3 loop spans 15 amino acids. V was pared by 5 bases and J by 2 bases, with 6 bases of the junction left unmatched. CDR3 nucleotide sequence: TGTGCCAGCAGCGCCGGGACTAGTATCACAGATACGCAGTATTTT. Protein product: CASSAGTSITDTQYF.

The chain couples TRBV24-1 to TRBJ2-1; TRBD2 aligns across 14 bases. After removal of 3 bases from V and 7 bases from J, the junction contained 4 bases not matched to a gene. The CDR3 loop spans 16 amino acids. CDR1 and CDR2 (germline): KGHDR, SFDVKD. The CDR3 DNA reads TGTGCCACCAGTGATACGACTAGCGGGAGGGGTAATGAGCAGTTCTTC. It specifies CATSDTTSGRGNEQFF.

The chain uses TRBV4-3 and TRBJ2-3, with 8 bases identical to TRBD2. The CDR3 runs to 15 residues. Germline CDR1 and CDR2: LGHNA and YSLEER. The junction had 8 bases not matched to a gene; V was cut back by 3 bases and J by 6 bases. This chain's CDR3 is CASSHRTSFADTQYF. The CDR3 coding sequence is TGCGCCAGCAGCCATCGGACTAGCTTCGCGGATACGCAGTATTTT.

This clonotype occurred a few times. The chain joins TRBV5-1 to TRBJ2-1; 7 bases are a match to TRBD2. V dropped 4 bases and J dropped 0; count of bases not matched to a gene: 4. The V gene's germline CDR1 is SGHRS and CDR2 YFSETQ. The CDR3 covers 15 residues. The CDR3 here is CASSGGVFSYNEQFF. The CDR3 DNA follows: TGCGCCAGCAGCGGGGGGGTCTTCTCCTACAATGAGCAGTTCTTC.

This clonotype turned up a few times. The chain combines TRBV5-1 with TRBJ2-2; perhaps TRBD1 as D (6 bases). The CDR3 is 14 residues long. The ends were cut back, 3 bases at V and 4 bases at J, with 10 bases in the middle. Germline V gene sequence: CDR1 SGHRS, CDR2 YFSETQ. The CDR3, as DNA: TGCGCCAGCAGCTCGCAGGGGACCACCGGGGAGCTGTTTTTT. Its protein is CASSSQGTTGELFF.